This T cell receptor (beta chain) was recorded in a study of cytomegalovirus exposure and HLA in healthy donors. Looking at the study overall: There were approximately 85 million unique TCRs (from HLA-typed donors) in an early data release. Whole-study findings and limits: It was only CMV serostatus that was available as immune exposure information. According to a later analysis, most TCR beta chains associated with CMV appeared HLA-restricted.

This clone was counted a few times. Its specificity is not known. PCR employed 60 Vbeta and 13 Jbeta primers. Profiled with immunoSEQ multiplex PCR; TCRdb holds only in-frame clones, not every one. Of about 160,000 clones in the sample, over 80% are singletons; the top ten hold 1.2%. CDR1 SGHDT and CDR2 YYEEEE come from the germline V gene. CDR3 length equals 11 residues. Trimming removed 0 bases from V and 4 bases from J, with 2 bases in between. The chain couples TRBV5-6 to TRBJ2-7; no firm D call. Sequencing was performed on PBMCs. The receptor was derived from a boy between 2 and 10 years old in good health and CMV-seronegative. CDR3 nucleotides: TGTGCCAGCAGCTTGGCATACGAGCAGTACTTC. Amino acids: CASSLAYEQYF.